This T cell receptor (beta chain) was obtained from a study of naive and memory T cell subsets. Two oligonucleotides, mixed equimolar, formed the beta constant-region primer covering TRBC1 and TRBC2. TCRdb independently ran MiXCR on the UMI-ligation and nested PCR reads; one entry per CDR3 protein. The sample has 150,000 or so distinct CDR3 sequences; about 18% are singletons. Cells stained for CD3, CD4, CD8, CD45RA, CD27 and viability were sorted into four CD45RA/CD27 subsets. Per the germline V gene, CDR1 is LGHDT and CDR2 is YNNKEL (reference sequence). The CDR3 runs to 16 residues. V lost 3 bases, J lost 6 bases, and 5 bases stayed unmatched.

The chain carries TRBV3-1 and TRBJ2-2; 12 bases are shared with TRBD2. Sequencing was carried out using naive CD4+ T cells from blood. The source is a human donor in good health. The CDR3, as DNA: TGTGCCAGCAGCCAGAGACTAGCGGGAGTCGCCGGGGAGCTGTTTTTT. It encodes CASSQRLAGVAGELFF.